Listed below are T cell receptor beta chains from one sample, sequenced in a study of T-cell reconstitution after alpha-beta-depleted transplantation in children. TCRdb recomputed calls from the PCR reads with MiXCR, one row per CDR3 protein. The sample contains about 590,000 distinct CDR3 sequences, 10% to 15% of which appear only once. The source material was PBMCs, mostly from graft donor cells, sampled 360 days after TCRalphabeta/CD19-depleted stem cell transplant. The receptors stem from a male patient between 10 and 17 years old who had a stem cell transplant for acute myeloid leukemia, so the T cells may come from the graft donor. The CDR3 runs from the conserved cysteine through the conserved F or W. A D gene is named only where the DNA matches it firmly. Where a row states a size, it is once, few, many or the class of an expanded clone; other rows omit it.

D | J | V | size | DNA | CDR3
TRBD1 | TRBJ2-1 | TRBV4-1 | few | TGCGCCAGCAGCCGGGTTGGACAGGGGGCCCACAATGAGCAGTTCTTC | CASSRVGQGAHNEQFF
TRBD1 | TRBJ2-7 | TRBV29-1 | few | TGCAGCGTTTCAGGGGGATCAGGGTCCTACGAGCAGTACTTC | CSVSGGSGSYEQYF
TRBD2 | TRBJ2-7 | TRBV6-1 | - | TGTGCCAGCAGTACCCCCTTACTAGCGGGGATCTACGAGCAGTACTTC | CASSTPLLAGIYEQYF
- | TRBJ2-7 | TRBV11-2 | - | TGTGCCAGCAGCCGTGAGGGGCCACCTTTCTACGAGCAGTACTTC | CASSREGPPFYEQYF
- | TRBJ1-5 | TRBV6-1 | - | TGTGCCAGCAAGACAGGTTCCAATCAGCCCCAGCATTTT | CASKTGSNQPQHF
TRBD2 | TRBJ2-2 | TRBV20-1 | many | TGCAGTGCTAGGATAAGGGTCGATGGGAGGGGCACCGGGGAGCTGTTTTTT | CSARIRVDGRGTGELFF
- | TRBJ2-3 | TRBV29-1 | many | TGCAGCGTCCCGCACATAAGTCACGACCGAGTAACAGATACGCAGTATTTT | CSVPHISHDRVTDTQYF
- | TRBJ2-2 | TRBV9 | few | TGTGCCAGCAGCGCCGACTTGGGACTGACTACCGGGGAGCTGTTTTTT | CASSADLGLTTGELFF
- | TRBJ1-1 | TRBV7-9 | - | TGTGCCAGCAGCTTAGCGGGGGGAAGTGAAGCTTTCTTT | CASSLAGGSEAFF
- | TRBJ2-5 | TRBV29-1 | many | TGCAGCGTTTACTATTTTTGGGCCCAAGAGACCCAGTACTTC | CSVYYFWAQETQYF
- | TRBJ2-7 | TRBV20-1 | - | TGCAGTGCTAGTCGGCAGTCCTACGAGCAGTACTTC | CSASRQSYEQYF
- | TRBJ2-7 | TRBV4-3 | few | TGCGCCAGCCGGGACTTAAGCTCCTACGAGCAGTACTTC | CASRDLSSYEQYF
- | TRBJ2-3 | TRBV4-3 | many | TGCGCCAGCAGCCCCCGACAGTTGGCTGGGGGCACAGATACGCAGTATTTT | CASSPRQLAGGTDTQYF
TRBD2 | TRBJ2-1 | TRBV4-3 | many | TGCGCCAGCAGCCAAGTAGCGGGAGTTCCCCCCTCCTACAATGAGCAGTTCTTC | CASSQVAGVPPSYNEQFF
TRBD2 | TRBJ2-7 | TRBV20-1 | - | TGCAGTGCTATAGCGGGGCCAATCTCCTACGAGCAGTACTTC | CSAIAGPISYEQYF
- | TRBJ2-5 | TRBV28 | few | TGTGCCAGCAGTTTATTTCAGGGGCGGCAGACCCAGTACTTC | CASSLFQGRQTQYF
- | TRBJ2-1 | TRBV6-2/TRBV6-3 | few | TGTGCCAGCAGTTACCCCGGGAGACTACAGTACAATGAGCAGTTCTTC | CASSYPGRLQYNEQFF
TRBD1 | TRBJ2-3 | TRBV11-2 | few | TGTGCCAGCAGCTCCCGAAGGGGGCCCGGCACAGATACGCAGTATTTT | CASSSRRGPGTDTQYF
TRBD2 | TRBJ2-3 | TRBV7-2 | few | TGTGCCAGCAGCTTGCGCAGCGGGAACACAGATACGCAGTATTTT | CASSLRSGNTDTQYF
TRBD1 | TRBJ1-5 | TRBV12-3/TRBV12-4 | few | TGTGCCAGCAGTCTGACAGGGGGCGCAGGCAATCAGCCCCAGCATTTT | CASSLTGGAGNQPQHF
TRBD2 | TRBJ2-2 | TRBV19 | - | TGTGCCAGTAGTATAGTGCAGCGGGAGGCCCTAAATACCGGGGAGCTGTTTTTT | CASSIVQREALNTGELFF
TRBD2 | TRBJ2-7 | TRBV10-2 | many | TGCGCCAGCAGTGAACTAGCGGGAGGGTACGAGCAGTACTTC | CASSELAGGYEQYF
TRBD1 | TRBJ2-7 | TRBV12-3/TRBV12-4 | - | TGTGCCAGCAGTGCTACAGGGGACGATTGCGAGCAGTACTTC | CASSATGDDCEQYF
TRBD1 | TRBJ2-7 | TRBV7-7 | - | TGTGCTAGCAGCTTCGGCCCGGGACAGGGCCGCTCCTACGAGCAGTACTTC | CASSFGPGQGRSYEQYF
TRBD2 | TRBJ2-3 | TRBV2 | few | TGTGCCAGCGGATTTCCGGGACTAGTAGGGACAGATACGCAGTATTTT | CASGFPGLVGTDTQYF
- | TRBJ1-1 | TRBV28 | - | TGTGCCAGCAGTTCCAAACAGGGCTTGAACACTGAAGCTTTCTTT | CASSSKQGLNTEAFF
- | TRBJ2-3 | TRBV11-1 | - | TGTGCCAGCAGCTTACGGAGGTCAGATACGCAGTATTTT | CASSLRRSDTQYF
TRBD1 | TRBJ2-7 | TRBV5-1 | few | TGCGCCAGCAGCGGAGGACAGGGTTCGAACGAGCAGTACTTC | CASSGGQGSNEQYF
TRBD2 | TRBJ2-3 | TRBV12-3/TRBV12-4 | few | TGTGCCAGCAGTTTGGGGCTAGCGGGACGAAGCACAGATACGCAGTATTTT | CASSLGLAGRSTDTQYF
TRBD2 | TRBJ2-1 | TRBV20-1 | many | TGCAGTGCCGTACTAGCGGGGGGGATTAACAATGAGCAGTTCTTC | CSAVLAGGINNEQFF
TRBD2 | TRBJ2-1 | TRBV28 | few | TGTGCCAGCAGTTTACGGCTAGCGGCCCGGAATGAGCAGTTCTTC | CASSLRLAARNEQFF
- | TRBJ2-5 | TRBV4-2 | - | TGTGCCAGCAGCCAAGATCAGGCCTTTTACGCGGCCCAAGAGACCCAGTACTTC | CASSQDQAFYAAQETQYF
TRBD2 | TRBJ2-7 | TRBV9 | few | TGTGCCAGCAGCCCCCGATCGGGACTAGCGGGATCCTGGGGGGGATACGAGCAGTACTTC | CASSPRSGLAGSWGGYEQYF
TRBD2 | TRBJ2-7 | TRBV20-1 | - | TGCAGTGCTATAGGGTCGCGCGGGGGTTCCTCCTACGAGCAGTACTTC | CSAIGSRGGSSYEQYF
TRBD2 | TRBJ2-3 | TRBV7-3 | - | TGTGCCAGCAGTCCCGGGACTAGTCGGCCAGATACGCAGTATTTT | CASSPGTSRPDTQYF
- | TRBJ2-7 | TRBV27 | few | TGTGCCAGCAGTTTAGCGCCGCTAGCGAACGAGCAGTACTTC | CASSLAPLANEQYF
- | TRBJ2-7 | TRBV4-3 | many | TGCGCCAGTCGACGGGAGAAGGGCTCCTACGAGCAGTACTTC | CASRREKGSYEQYF
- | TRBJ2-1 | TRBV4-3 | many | TGCGCCAGCAGCCGGCGACGGGCCAATGAGCAGTTCTTC | CASSRRRANEQFF
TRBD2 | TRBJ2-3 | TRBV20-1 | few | TGCAGTGCTAGAGGACCTTGGCGGGGGAGGTGGACAGATACGCAGTATTTT | CSARGPWRGRWTDTQYF
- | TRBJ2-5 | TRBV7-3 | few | TGTGCCAGCAGCTTACAGGAGATCCAAGAGACCCAGTACTTC | CASSLQEIQETQYF
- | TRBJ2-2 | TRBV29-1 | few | TGCAGCGTTGCTAGGCGACCGAGCGCCGGGGAGCTGTTTTTT | CSVARRPSAGELFF
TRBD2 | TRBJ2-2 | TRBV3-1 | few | TGTGCCAGCAGCCAAGGGCTAGCGGGAGGTCGGACCGGGGAGCTGTTTTTT | CASSQGLAGGRTGELFF
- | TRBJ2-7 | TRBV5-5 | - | TGTGCCAGCAGCCAGCCGGGGCCCTACGAGCAGTACTTC | CASSQPGPYEQYF
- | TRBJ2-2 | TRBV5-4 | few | TGTGCCAGCAGCTTTAGACTCGGGGAGCTGTTTTTT | CASSFRLGELFF
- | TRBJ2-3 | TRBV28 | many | TGTGCCAGCAGTTTCTTTCACGAACTCACAGATACGCAGTATTTT | CASSFFHELTDTQYF
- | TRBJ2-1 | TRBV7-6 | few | TGTGCCAGCAGCAACCTTCCTCTTCTGTACAATGAGCAGTTCTTC | CASSNLPLLYNEQFF
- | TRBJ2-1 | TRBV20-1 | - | TGCAGTGCTAGAGATGGGGGTACAGGTAGCGAGCAGTTCTTC | CSARDGGTGSEQFF
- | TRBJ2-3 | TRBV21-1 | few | TGTGCCAGCAGCCACCAAAGGGCTGGCACAGATACGCAGTATTTT | CASSHQRAGTDTQYF
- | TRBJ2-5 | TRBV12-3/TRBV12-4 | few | TGTGCCAGCAGTTTTGCGCACCAAGAGACCCAGTACTTC | CASSFAHQETQYF
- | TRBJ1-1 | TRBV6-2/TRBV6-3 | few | TGTGCCAGCAGTTACTCCCCAGTGCACACTGAAGCTTTCTTT | CASSYSPVHTEAFF
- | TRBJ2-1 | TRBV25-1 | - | TGTGCCAGCAGTGAACGGAGCGCAGACTACAATGAGCAGTTCTTC | CASSERSADYNEQFF
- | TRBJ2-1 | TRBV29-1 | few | TGCAGCTATAACCTAGCGAACTCCTACAATGAGCAGTTCTTC | CSYNLANSYNEQFF